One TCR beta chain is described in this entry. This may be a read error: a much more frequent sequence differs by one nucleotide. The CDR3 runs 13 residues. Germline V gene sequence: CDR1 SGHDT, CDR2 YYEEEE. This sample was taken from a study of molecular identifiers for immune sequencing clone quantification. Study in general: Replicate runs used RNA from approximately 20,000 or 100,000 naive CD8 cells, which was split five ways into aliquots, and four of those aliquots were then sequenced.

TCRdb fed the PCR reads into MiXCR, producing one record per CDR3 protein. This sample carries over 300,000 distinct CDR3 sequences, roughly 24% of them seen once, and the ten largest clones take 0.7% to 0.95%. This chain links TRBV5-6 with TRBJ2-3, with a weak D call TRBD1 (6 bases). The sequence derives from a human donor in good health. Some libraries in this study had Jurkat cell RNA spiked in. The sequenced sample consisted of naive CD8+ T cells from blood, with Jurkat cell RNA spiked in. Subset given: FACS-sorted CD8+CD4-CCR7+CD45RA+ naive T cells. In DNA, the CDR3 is TGTGCCAGCAGCGCAGACATGACAGGTACGCAGTATTTT. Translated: CASSADMTGTQYF.